Each of the 18 T cell receptor beta chains below was sequenced from the same sample in a study of radiotherapy plus CTLA-4 blockade in lung cancer. The table came from immunoSEQ multiplex PCR; TCRdb's copy has only in-frame clones and leaves some out. The sample lists approximately 40,000 clones, roughly two thirds occurring once. The sequenced sample was peripheral blood, obtained from a patient treated with radiotherapy plus ipilimumab. These receptors were collected from a human donor with non-small cell lung cancer who had stable disease on radiotherapy plus ipilimumab.

This rearrangement joins TRBV7-9 to TRBJ2-1; TRBD2 agrees at 8 bases. CDR1 is SEHNR and CDR2 is FQNEAQ in the germline V gene (reference sequence). The CDR3 loop spans 17 amino acids. V trimming: 2 bases; J trimming: 4 bases; junction bases outside the gene matches: 10. In DNA, the CDR3 is TGTGCCAGCAGCTTATACGGTCGGGGGGGCCGGTACAATGAGCAGTTCTTC. This sequence encodes CASSLYGRGGRYNEQFF.

DNA for the CDR3: TGTGCCAGCACACCACTCTCTGGAAACACCATATATTTT. As protein: CASTPLSGNTIYF. The rearrangement joins TRBV2 to TRBJ1-3; D is uncertain. This CDR3 has 13 residues. Germline V lookup: CDR1 SNHLY, CDR2 FYNNEI. Trimming removed 7 bases at V and 0 bases at J, with 7 bases between.

The chain couples TRBV7-9 to TRBJ1-1; D is unresolved. The ends were cut back, 2 bases at V and 5 bases at J, with 9 bases in the middle. The CDR3 loop spans 13 amino acids. Germline CDR1 is SEHNR and CDR2 is FQNEAQ (reference sequence). For the CDR3, the DNA is TGTGCCAGCAGCTTATGGGAGGGAACTGAAGCTTTCTTT. Its translation is CASSLWEGTEAFF.

The chain has TRBV11-3 and TRBJ2-5; D is possibly TRBD2 (5 bases). V lost 1 base and J 4 bases, leaving 19 bases between the germline ends. Germline V gene sequence: CDR1 SGHNT, CDR2 YENEEA. CDR3 length: 17 residues. The CDR3 DNA follows: TGTGCCAGCAGCTTAGGGAAGGTCACTAGGAACGGAGAGACCCAGTACTTC. Residues: CASSLGKVTRNGETQYF. Using reference TRBV11-3 and TRBJ2-5 for the parts outside the CDR3, the full variable domain is EAGVVQSPRYKIIEKKQPVAFWCNPISGHNTLYWYLQNLGQGPELLIRYENEEAVDDSQLPKDRFSAERLKGVDSTLKIQPAELGDSAVYLCASSLGKVTRNGETQYFGPGTRLLVL.

The chain uses TRBV19 and TRBJ2-5, with 8 bases that match TRBD2. This CDR3 is 15 amino acids long. Trimming at V came to 5 bases and at J to 4 bases, leaving 9 bases not matched to a gene. Germline lookup yields CDR1 LNHDA and CDR2 SQIVND (reference sequence). The CDR3 DNA reads TGTGCCAGTAGTCACCAGACCGGGGGGGGAGAGACCCAGTACTTC. Amino acid sequence: CASSHQTGGGETQYF.

The chain joins TRBV11-3 to TRBJ1-1; D is perhaps TRBD1 (5 bases). The CDR3 loop spans 13 amino acids. CDR1 is SGHNT and CDR2 is YENEEA in the germline V gene. Trimming left V 5 bases short and J 9 bases short, with 16 bases between. As DNA, the CDR3 is TGTGCCAGCAGCCTCCCCGGAGGGGAGAAAGCTTTCTTT. Translating it yields CASSLPGGEKAFF.

The chain has TRBV5-1 and TRBJ1-1; D is undetermined. The germline gives CDR1 SGHRS, CDR2 YFSETQ. Trimming cost V 0 bases and J 1 base, with 4 bases left between them. The CDR3 covers 13 residues. CDR3 coding DNA: TGCGCCAGCAGCTTGGAACAGAACACTGAAGCTTTCTTT. It yields the protein CASSLEQNTEAFF.

The chain combines TRBV4-1 with TRBJ1-3, with D uncertain. V was cut by 4 bases and J by 0 bases, with 7 bases left in between. Per germline, CDR1 MGHRA and CDR2 YSYEKL. The CDR3 length is 14 residues. CDR3 in amino acids: CASSRGNSGNTIYF. In DNA, the CDR3 is TGCGCCAGCAGCCGAGGGAACTCTGGAAACACCATATATTTT.

V is TRBV6-6 and J is TRBJ1-5; 7 bases match TRBD1. Germline V gives CDR1 MNHNY, CDR2 SVGAGI (reference sequence). The CDR3 is 15 residues long. V dropped 5 bases and J dropped 5; count of bases not matched to a gene: 9. The CDR3 DNA reads as TGTGCCAGCAGTCCAAGACCAGGGGGGTATCAGCCCCAGCATTTT. It translates to CASSPRPGGYQPQHF.

The V and J genes are TRBV7-3 and TRBJ1-1, with 9 bases matching TRBD1. Per the germline V gene, CDR1 is SGHTA and CDR2 is FQGTGA. J lost 1 base, V lost 3 bases, and 3 bases had no gene match. There are 15 residues in the CDR3. The CDR3, as DNA: TGTGCCAGCAGCTTCACAGGGGGCAAGAACACTGAAGCTTTCTTT. Amino acids: CASSFTGGKNTEAFF.

The V and J genes are TRBV5-1 and TRBJ2-3; D call uncertain. V lost 0 bases to trimming and J lost 3 bases, with 14 bases between them. This CDR3 contains 16 residues. Germline loops: CDR1 SGHRS, CDR2 YFSETQ. CDR3: CASSLDGRPATDTQYF. CDR3 sequence (DNA): TGCGCCAGCAGCTTGGATGGCAGGCCCGCTACAGATACGCAGTATTTT.

V is TRBV20-1 and J is TRBJ1-1; a possible D gene is TRBD1 (6 bases). CDR1 DFQATT and CDR2 SNEGSKA come from the germline V gene (reference sequence). This CDR3 has 11 residues. V was cut by 6 bases and J by 8 bases, with 13 bases left in between. CDR3: CSALEGVEAFF. DNA of the CDR3: TGCAGTGCCCTTGAGGGGGTCGAAGCTTTCTTT.

In its sample, this clone ranks as medium-sized. The rearrangement links TRBV4-1 to TRBJ1-6, with TRBD1 as a possible D gene (6 bases). The CDR3 extends over 16 amino acids. Trimming stripped 1 base from V and 9 bases from J, with 16 bases between. Germline CDR1 is MGHRA and CDR2 is YSYEKL. The CDR3 DNA reads as TGCGCCAGCAGCCAAGGTGGCGGGGGCTTTGGTTCACCCCTCCACTTT. Translated: CASSQGGGGFGSPLHF.

This clone was detected a few times. The V gene is TRBV27, the J gene TRBJ1-3; no clear D gene. V lost 2 bases, J lost 0 bases, and 14 bases lay in between. The CDR3 covers 17 residues. Germline V gene data show CDR1 as MNHEY and CDR2 as SMNVEV (reference sequence). CDR3 DNA sequence: TGTGCCAGCAGTTTAGGTGGCGGTCCGCTCTCTGGAAACACCATATATTTT. Protein: CASSLGGGPLSGNTIYF.

A word on this clone: Other DNA sequences in the same sample also yield this CDR3. The chain couples TRBV27 to TRBJ1-1; possibly TRBD1 for D (5 bases). The germline gives CDR1 MNHEY, CDR2 SMNVEV (reference sequence). The CDR3 totals 15 residues. V was pared by 4 bases and J by 2 bases, with 14 bases between. CDR3 sequence reads: CASSSTPRANTEAFF. CDR3 nucleotide sequence: TGTGCCAGCAGTTCCACCCCCAGGGCCAACACTGAAGCTTTCTTT.

Concerning this clone itself: At one end the junction does not follow the germline gene, possibly because of a read error. The chain joins TRBV18 to TRBJ2-2; tentative D call: TRBD1 (5 bases). This CDR3 contains 12 residues. CDR1 and CDR2 (germline): KGHSH, LQKENI. DNA for the CDR3: TGTGCCAGCTCCATGGACACCCGGGAGCTGTTTTTT. It encodes CASSMDTRELFF.

In this sample, this clone turned up a few times. The V and J genes are TRBV5-1 and TRBJ2-1; D possibly corresponds to TRBD1 (6 bases). V was shortened by 1 base and J by 8 bases, with 13 bases between the two germline ends. From germline, CDR1 is SGHRS and CDR2 YFSETQ. This CDR3 contains 14 residues. The CDR3 reads CASSLFQGLDEQFF. DNA of the CDR3: TGCGCCAGCAGCTTGTTTCAGGGGTTGGATGAGCAGTTCTTC.

This clone was seen a few times. This chain joins TRBV7-9 and TRBJ1-4; D perhaps matches TRBD1 (6 bases). In germline, CDR1 is SEHNR, CDR2 FQNEAQ (reference sequence). The CDR3 has 11 amino acids. Trimming removed 3 bases from V and 13 bases from J, with 9 bases in between. The CDR3 DNA reads TGTGCCAGCAGCTTTAAACAGGGACTGTTTTTT. Translating gives CASSFKQGLFF.